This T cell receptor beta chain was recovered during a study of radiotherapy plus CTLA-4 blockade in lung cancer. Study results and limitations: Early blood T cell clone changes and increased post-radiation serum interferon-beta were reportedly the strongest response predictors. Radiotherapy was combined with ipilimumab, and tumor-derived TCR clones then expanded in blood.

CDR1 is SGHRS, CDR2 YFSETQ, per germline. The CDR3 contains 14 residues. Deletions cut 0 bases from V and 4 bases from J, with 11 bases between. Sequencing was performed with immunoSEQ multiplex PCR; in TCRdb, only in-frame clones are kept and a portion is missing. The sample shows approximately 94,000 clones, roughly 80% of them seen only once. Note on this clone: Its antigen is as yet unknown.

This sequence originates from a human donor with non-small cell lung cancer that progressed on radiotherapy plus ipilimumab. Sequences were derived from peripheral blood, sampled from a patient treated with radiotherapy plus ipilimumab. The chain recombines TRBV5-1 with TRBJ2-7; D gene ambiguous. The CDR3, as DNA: TGCGCCAGCAGCTTGGCAGCAGTTGTTTACGAGCAGTACGTC. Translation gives CASSLAAVVYEQYV.